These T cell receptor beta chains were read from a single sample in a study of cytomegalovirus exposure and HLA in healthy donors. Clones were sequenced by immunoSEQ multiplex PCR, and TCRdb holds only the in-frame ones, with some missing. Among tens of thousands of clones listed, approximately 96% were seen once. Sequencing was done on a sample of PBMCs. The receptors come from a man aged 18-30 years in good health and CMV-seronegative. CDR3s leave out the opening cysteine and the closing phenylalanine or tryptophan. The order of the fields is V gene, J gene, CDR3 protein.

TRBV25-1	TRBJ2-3	ASSEPGLAGITDTQY
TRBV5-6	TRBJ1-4	ASSSGTGNEKLF
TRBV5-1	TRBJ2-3	ASSLESATGGNTDTQY
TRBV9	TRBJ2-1	ASSRLLAGYNEQF
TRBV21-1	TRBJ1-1	ASSKVTGQHVEAF
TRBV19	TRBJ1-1	ASSANRGNTEAF
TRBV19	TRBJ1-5	ASSLVGQPQH
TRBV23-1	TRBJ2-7	ASSPSEQY
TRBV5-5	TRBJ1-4	ASSPFTDSLAGLF
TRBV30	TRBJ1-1	AWSVQGLNTEAF
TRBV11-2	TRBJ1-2	ASSLVAGTNYGYT
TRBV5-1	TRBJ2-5	ASSLSQGYNQETQY
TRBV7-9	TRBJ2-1	ASSLVLLAGGNEQF
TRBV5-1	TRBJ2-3	ASSLRTRGDTQY
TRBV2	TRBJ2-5	ASSASGRAGGQETQY
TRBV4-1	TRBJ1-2	ASSPEDRGHYGYT
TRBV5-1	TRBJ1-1	ASSLLGMNTEAF
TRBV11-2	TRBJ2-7	ASSLGGFGQGMYEQY
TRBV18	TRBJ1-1	ASSPPRGGGRSTEAF
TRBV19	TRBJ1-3	ASSPGTGFSGNTIY
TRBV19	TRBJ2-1	ASSMGGQGVWDNEQF
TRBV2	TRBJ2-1	ASSTHRGPYNEQF
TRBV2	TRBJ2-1	ASSVVASGRGGNEQF
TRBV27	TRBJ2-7	ASSFSRLAGDLEQY
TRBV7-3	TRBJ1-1	ASSPGQGMNTEAF
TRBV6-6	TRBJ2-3	ASSYQLAGVLDTQY
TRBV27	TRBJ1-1	ASSDDSQNTEAF
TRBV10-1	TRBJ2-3	ATSSGSTDTQY
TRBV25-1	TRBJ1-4	ASSEAGQPEKLF
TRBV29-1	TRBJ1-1	SGGDRTNTEAF
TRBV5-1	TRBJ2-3	ASSRQLVDTQY
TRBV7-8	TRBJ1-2	ASSRRTVVTGGYT
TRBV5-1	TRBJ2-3	ASSSPSRGDTQY
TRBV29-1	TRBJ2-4	SVVTGTNIQY
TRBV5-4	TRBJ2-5	ASSPGQGLETQY
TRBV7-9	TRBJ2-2	ASSPSGGNTGELF
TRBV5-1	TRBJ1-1	ASSWGDRGYTEAF
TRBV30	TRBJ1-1	AWSLDRLTEAF
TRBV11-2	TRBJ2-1	ASSLGWRGDNEQF
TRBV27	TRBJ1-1	ASSFGANTEAF
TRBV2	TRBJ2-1	ASSVLAGPGQF
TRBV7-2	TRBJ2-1	ASSLGERSSYNEQF
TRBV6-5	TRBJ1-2	ASSWGQGYGYT
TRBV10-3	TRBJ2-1	AISETSGSNEQF
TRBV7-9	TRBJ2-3	ASSPAGTSGRADTQY
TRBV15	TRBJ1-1	ATSKLKWYGGTEAF
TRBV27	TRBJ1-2	ASGRPGQGYGYT
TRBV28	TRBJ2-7	ASSPTGTQFYEQY